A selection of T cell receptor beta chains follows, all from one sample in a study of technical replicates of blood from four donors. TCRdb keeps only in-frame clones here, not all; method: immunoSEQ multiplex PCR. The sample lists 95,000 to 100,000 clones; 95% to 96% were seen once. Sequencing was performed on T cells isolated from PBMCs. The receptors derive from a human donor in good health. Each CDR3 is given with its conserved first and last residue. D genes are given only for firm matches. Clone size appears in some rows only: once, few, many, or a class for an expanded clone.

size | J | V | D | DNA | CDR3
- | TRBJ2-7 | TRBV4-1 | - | TGCGCCAGCAGCCAAGTCTCCAGTTCCTACGAGCAGTACTTC | CASSQVSSSYEQYF
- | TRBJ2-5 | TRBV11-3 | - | TGTGCCAGCAGCCCTCTACAGATTGAAGAGACCCAGTACTTC | CASSPLQIEETQYF
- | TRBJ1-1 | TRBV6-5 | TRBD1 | TGTGCCAGCAGTCAACAGGGGGCTTGGACTGAAGCTTTCTTT | CASSQQGAWTEAFF
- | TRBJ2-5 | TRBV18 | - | TGTGCCAGCTCATCAAATGAAGAGACCCAGTACTTC | CASSSNEETQYF
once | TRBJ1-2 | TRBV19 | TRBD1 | TGTGCCAGTAGTAGAAGACAGGGAAACTATGGCTACACCTTC | CASSRRQGNYGYTF
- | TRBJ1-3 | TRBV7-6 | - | TGTGCCAGCAGCAAGAAACAACTAGGGACAACTTTTGGAAACACCATATATTTT | CASSKKQLGTTFGNTIYF
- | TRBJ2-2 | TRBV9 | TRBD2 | TGTGCCAGCAGCGTAGGTTTACTAGCGATGAACACCGGGGAGCTGTTTTTT | CASSVGLLAMNTGELFF
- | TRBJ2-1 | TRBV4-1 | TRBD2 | TGCGCCAGCAGCCAAGATCTTGTTGGACTAGCGATAGCCCGAGGCTACAATGAGCAGTTCTTC | CASSQDLVGLAIARGYNEQFF
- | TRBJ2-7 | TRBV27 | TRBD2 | TGTGCCAGCAGATCTACCTCCGGGACTAGCGGGGGGTCCCTACGGGAGCAGTACTTC | CASRSTSGTSGGSLREQYF
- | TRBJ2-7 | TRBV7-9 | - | TGTGCCAGCAGCTCGGGGGGCCCTCGTGGCGAGCAGTACTTC | CASSSGGPRGEQYF
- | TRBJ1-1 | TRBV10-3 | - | TGTGCCATCAGCCATCAGGGAAACACTGAAGCTTTCTTT | CAISHQGNTEAFF
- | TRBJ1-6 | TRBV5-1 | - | TGCGCCAGCGGCGAGGAGGAAAGCTCACCCCTCCACTTT | CASGEEESSPLHF
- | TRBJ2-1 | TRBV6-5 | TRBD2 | TGTGCCAGCAGTTACTCGGAGCGGGAGGGCCGTGAGCAGTTCTTC | CASSYSEREGREQFF
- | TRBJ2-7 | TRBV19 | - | TGTGCCAGTAGTTTAGGTGTAGGAGGCGAGCAGTACTTC | CASSLGVGGEQYF
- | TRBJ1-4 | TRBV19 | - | TGTGCCAGTAGTATTCCAGGGATTGATGAAAAACTGTTTTTT | CASSIPGIDEKLFF
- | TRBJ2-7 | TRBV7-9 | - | TGTGCCAGCAGCTCCACGGTGACCTACGAGCAGTACTTC | CASSSTVTYEQYF
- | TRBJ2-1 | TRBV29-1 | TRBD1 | TGCAGCGTCGGGACAGGGGGCGCGAATGAGCAGTTCTTC | CSVGTGGANEQFF
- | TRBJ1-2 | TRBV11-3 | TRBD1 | TGTGCCAGCAGCCCCAAACCGGGACAGAAAATGTCTACGGGCTACACCTTC | CASSPKPGQKMSTGYTF
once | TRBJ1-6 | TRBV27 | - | TGTGCCAGCAGACAGAGCTCCTATAATTCACCCCTCCACTTT | CASRQSSYNSPLHF
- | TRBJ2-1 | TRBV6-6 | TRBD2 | TGTGCCAGCAGCCCCCGGGGGGGCTCCTACAATGAGCAGTTCTTC | CASSPRGGSYNEQFF
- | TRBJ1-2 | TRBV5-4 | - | TGTGCCAGCAGCTTGGTTCCGGGGGGGAATGGCTACACCTTC | CASSLVPGGNGYTF
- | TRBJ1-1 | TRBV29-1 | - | TGCAGCGTCGTACAGGGTCCGACGAACACTGAAGCTTTCTTT | CSVVQGPTNTEAFF
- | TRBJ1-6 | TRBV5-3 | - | TGTGCCAGAAGCCCTAGGAAGCGCTATAATTCACCCCTCCACTTT | CARSPRKRYNSPLHF
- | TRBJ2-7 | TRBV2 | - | TGTGCCAGCAGTGACGTAGCCAGGACAGAGAGGGAGCAGTACTTC | CASSDVARTEREQYF
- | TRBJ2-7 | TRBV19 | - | TGTGCCAGTAGTATTTTTGCTTCGGGACTTGGGGGATACGAGCAGTACTTC | CASSIFASGLGGYEQYF
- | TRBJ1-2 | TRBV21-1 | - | TGTGCCAGCGACTCAAAGGTACAGGTATCGTCGTATGGCTACACCTTC | CASDSKVQVSSYGYTF
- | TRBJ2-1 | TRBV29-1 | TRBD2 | TGCAGCGTTGAAGATTGGACGGCGGGGGGATACAATGAGCAGTTCTTC | CSVEDWTAGGYNEQFF
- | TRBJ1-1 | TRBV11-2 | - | TGTGCCAGCAGCTTAGATCGAGGCGGTGGGACTGAAGCTTTCTTT | CASSLDRGGGTEAFF